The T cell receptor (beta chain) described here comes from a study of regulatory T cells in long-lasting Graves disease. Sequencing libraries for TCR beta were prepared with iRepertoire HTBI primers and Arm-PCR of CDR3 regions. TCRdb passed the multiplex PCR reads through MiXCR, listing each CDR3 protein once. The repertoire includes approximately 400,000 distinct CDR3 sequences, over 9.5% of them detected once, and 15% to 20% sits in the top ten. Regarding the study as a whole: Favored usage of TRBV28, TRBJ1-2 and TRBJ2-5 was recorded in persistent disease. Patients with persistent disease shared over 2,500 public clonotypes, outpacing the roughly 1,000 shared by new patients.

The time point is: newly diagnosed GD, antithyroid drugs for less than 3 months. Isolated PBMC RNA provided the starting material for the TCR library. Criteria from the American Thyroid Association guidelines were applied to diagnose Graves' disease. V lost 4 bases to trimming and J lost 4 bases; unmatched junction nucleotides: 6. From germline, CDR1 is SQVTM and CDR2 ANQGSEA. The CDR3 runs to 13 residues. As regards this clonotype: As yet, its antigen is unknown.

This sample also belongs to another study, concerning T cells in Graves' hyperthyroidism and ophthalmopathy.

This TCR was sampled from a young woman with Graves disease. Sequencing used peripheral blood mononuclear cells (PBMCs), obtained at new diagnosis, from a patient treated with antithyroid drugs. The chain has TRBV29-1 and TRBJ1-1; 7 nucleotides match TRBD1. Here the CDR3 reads CSVGDRDSTEAFF. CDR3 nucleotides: TGCAGCGTTGGAGACCGGGACAGCACTGAAGCTTTCTTT.